The subject of this entry is one T cell receptor (beta chain). Time point denoted: sample taken at primary tumor resection. This CDR3 spans 13 amino acids. Trimming stripped 5 bases from V and 5 bases from J, with 11 bases between. Germline loops: CDR1 LNHDA, CDR2 SQIVND (reference sequence). The sample is drawn from a study of spatial heterogeneity in lung cancer. TCRdb reprocessed the 5' RACE reads via MiXCR and lists one record per CDR3 protein. The table includes about 44,000 distinct CDR3 sequences, roughly 15% detected once. This sequence originates from a male donor with early-stage non-small cell lung cancer. This chain uses TRBV19 with TRBJ2-3, with D perhaps TRBD2 (5 bases). The input for sequencing was PBMCs, taken at surgery. The CDR3 loop is CASSRGAEDTQYF. CDR3 coding DNA: TGTGCCAGTAGTCGGGGAGCCGAAGATACGCAGTATTTT.